The T cell receptor beta chain described here comes from a study of T-cell reconstitution after alpha-beta-depleted transplantation in children. Study-level findings and limits: T-cell counts and diversity at one year following transplant were attributed mainly to newly produced T cells. Surviving thymic progenitors and recipient T cells were the source of high TCRbeta diversity at day 60 in some patients. Several hundred expanded graft clones reportedly gave rise to the alpha-beta T cells present about two months after transplant.

The TCRbeta library incorporated unique molecular identifiers. Each CDR3 protein is one row after TCRdb ran MiXCR on the PCR reads. Here the sample spans under 300,000 distinct CDR3 sequences, approximately 10% being singletons. This CDR3 is 14 amino acids long. Germline V gene sequence: CDR1 MGHRA, CDR2 YSYEKL. V was clipped by 7 bases and J by 8 bases; unmatched bases: 13. This clonotype appeared many times. Its antigen is currently unknown. The TCR was taken from a male patient aged 2 to 9 who had a stem cell transplant for chronic granulomatous disease, so the T cells may come from the graft donor. Material: peripheral blood, obtained 180 days after TCRalphabeta/CD19-depleted stem cell transplant. This sequence joins TRBV4-1 and TRBJ1-2, with 7 positions matching TRBD1. CDR3 amino acids: CASTTTDRVLGYTF. The CDR3 nucleotides are TGCGCCAGCACCACTACTGACAGGGTCCTCGGCTACACCTTC.